This T cell receptor (beta chain) was recorded in a study of identifying expanded T cells in peripheral blood. Repertoires were generated with immunoSEQ multiplex PCR, while TCRdb's copy carries only in-frame clones and drops some. The table lists roughly 78,000 clones, roughly 90% of them singletons. This CDR3 spans 17 amino acids. Germline assignment: CDR1 SGHTA and CDR2 FQGNSA. After removal of 2 bases from V and 2 bases from J, the junction contained 8 bases not matched to a gene. The TCR comes from a person aged 18 to 75 in good health. The chain carries TRBV7-2 and TRBJ2-3; TRBD2 aligns across 9 bases. The sequencing input was blood. DNA for the CDR3: TGTGCCAGCAGCTTATTCCTAGCGGGGCTGAACACAGATACGCAGTATTTT. Protein: CASSLFLAGLNTDTQYF.